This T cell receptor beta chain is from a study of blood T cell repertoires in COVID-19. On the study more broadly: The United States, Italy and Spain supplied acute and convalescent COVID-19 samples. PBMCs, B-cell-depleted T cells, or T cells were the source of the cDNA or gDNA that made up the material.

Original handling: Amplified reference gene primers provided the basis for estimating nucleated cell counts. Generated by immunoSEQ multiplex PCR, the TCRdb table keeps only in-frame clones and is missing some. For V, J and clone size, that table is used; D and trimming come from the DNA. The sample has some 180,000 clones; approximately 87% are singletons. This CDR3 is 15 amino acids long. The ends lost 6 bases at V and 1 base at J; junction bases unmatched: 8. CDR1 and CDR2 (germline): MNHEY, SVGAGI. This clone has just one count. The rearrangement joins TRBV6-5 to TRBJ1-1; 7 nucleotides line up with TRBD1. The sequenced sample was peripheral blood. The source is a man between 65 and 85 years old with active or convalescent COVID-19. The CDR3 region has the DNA TGTGCCAGCAGCCGAGGGGGACAGTCGAACACTGAAGCTTTCTTT. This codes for CASSRGGQSNTEAFF.